The T cell receptor (beta chain) described here comes from a study of response to subunit inactivated influenza vaccine. TCRdb re-called the RT-PCR reads with MiXCR, one entry per CDR3 protein. The sample carries hundreds of thousands of distinct CDR3 sequences, about a sixth recorded once. With respect to this clonotype: Its target is unknown.

Germline V gives CDR1 SGHAT, CDR2 FQNNGV. The CDR3 totals 15 residues. V lost 5 bases to trimming and J lost 2 bases, with 16 bases between them. Notes on the study in general: The authors put forward the suggestion that each seasonal influenza vaccination may bring in only a limited number of new T cells.

The TCR originated in a man aged 50 or older who received an inactivated influenza vaccine. This chain connects TRBV11-2 to TRBJ2-7, with D perhaps given as TRBD1 or TRBD2 (5 bases each). Here the sequenced sample was PBMCs from blood, taken 12 days after vaccination. CDR3 DNA sequence: TGTGCCAGCAGCGCCCGGGACCCCGGAGCCTACGAGCAGTACTTC. Protein product: CASSARDPGAYEQYF.